The source of this T cell receptor (beta chain) is a study of graft-versus-host responses after intestinal transplantation. Study-wide results and caveats: The marrow of recipients harbored GvH clones, and ileum or blood showed some of them first. Researchers found peak circulating GvH clone levels linked to early post-transplant HvG declines.

Responders labeled with CFSE (roughly 200,000) were plated with roughly 200,000 irradiated, violet-dye-labeled stimulators. The germline V and J ends were trimmed by 0 bases and 2 bases, with 11 bases remaining between them. Germline CDR1 LGHNA, CDR2 YNFKEQ. The CDR3 consists of 16 residues. TCRdb's table, derived via immunoSEQ multiplex PCR, lists solely in-frame clones and lacks some. This table has 8,000 to 11,000 clones, approximately 30% appearing once. This receptor was identified in a human patient who was an organ donor for intestinal transplantation. This chain links TRBV4-2 with TRBJ2-1; D tentatively fits TRBD1 or TRBD2 (5 bases each). Sequences were derived from alloreactive CD4+ T cells from a mixed lymphocyte reaction culture, sampled before transplantation. Stated subset: CFSE-low proliferating T cells sorted from roughly six-day pre-transplant mixed lymphocyte reaction (GvH or HvG direction). The CDR3: CASSQEGTGTYNEQFF. CDR3 nucleotide sequence: TGTGCCAGCAGCCAAGAGGGGACCGGTACCTACAATGAGCAGTTCTTC.